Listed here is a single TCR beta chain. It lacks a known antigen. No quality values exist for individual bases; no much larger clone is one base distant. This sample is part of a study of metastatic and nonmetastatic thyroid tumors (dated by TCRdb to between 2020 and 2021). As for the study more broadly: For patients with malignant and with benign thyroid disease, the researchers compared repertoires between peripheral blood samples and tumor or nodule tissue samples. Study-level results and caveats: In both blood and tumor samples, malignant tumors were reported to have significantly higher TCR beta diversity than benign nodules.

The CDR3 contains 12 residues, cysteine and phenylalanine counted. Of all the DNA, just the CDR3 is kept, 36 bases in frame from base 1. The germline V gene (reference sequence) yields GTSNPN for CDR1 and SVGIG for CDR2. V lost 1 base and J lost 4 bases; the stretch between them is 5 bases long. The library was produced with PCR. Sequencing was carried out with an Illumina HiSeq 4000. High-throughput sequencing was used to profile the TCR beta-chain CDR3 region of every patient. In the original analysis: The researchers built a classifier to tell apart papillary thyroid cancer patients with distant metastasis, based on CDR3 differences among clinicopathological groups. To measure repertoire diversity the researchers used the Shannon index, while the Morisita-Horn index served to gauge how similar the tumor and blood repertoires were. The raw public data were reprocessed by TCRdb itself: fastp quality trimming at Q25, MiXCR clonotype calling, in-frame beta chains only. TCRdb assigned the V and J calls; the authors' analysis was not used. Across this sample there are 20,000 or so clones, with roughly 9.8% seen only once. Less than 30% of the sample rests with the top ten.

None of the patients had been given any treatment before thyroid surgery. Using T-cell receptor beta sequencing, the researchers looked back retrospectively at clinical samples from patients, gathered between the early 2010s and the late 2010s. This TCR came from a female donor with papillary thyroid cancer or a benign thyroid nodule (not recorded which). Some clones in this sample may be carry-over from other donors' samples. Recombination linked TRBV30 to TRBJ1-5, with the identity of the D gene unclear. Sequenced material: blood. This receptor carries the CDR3 CAWSDRNQPQHF. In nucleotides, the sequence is TGTGCCTGGAGTGACAGAAATCAGCCCCAGCATTTT.